The entry below gives a single T cell receptor beta chain sequence along with its context. The TCR beta repertoire was assessed by survey-level immunoSEQ sequencing. Using immunoSEQ multiplex PCR, the repertoire was profiled, and TCRdb retains in-frame clones only, with some absent. The table shows some 70,000 clones, with around 93% occurring only once. Germline V lookup: CDR1 KGHSH, CDR2 LQKENI. Trimming shortened V by 1 base and J by 6 bases, and 10 bases separated the two germline ends. The CDR3 length is 14 residues. The genes are TRBV18 and TRBJ1-5; D unclear. The sample was PBMCs. The origin of this receptor is a man aged 40-49 years with rheumatoid arthritis. This CDR3 reads CASSPLREGQPQHF. In nucleotides, the CDR3 is TGTGCCAGCTCACCACTCCGGGAAGGTCAGCCCCAGCATTTT.